This entry features one T cell receptor beta chain sequence. Its antigen is unknown. The time point: pre-sensitization, week 0. The sample's treatment: therapeutic diphenylcyclopropenone sensitization with weekly scalp DPC. Extraction yielded total RNA from whole blood (unfractionated). The library attached unique molecular identifiers to individual cDNA molecules. TCRdb redid the calling of the RACE reads with MiXCR, one entry per CDR3 protein. The profile shows 240,000 or so distinct CDR3 sequences, approximately 8.4% of them singletons. The data belong to a study of human T cells and chemical hapten exposure. Whole-study findings and limits: Significantly greater numbers of large CDR3 similarity clusters came from expanded TCRs than from controls.

This sequence was found in a woman aged 40 to 55 with alopecia areata. Some clones in this sample may be carry-over from other donors' samples. The specimen was whole blood, collected in connection with sensitization to the hapten diphenylcyclopropenone (DPC).

The CDR3 DNA reads as TGCGCCAGCAGCCAAGGAACAGGGACTACCTACGAGCAGTACTTC. Protein product: CASSQGTGTTYEQYF. The chain carries TRBV4-1 and TRBJ2-7; tentative D call: TRBD2 (7 bases). This CDR3 region has 15 residues. Germline V CDR1 and CDR2: MGHRA, YSYEKL. V lost 1 base, J lost 2 bases, and 12 bases lay in between.